Each of the 8 T cell receptor beta chains below was sequenced from the same sample in a study of blood T cell repertoires in COVID-19 (TCRdb year 2020). To prepare the library, the immunoSEQ multiplex PCR assay was applied. Drawn from immuneACCESS, this table holds only the in-frame rearrangements with V and J called that TCRdb kept. Clones are partly lost; checked studies trace under half to an unresolved V gene and leave the rest unexplained. This sample holds 250,000 to 300,000 clones; 80% to 90% were observed only once. Around 9.6% of the sample is taken by the ten largest. The material sequenced was peripheral blood. Receptor source: a woman aged 70-85 years with COVID-19, enrolled during active disease.

The chain is built from TRBV18 and TRBJ1-4; a possible D gene is TRBD1 (5 bases). Looked up from germline, CDR1 is KGHSH and CDR2 is LQKENI. The CDR3 has 17 residues. Trimming stripped 4 bases from V and 0 bases from J, with 15 bases between. The CDR3 DNA reads as TGTGCCAGCTCACAAACGACAGTAGCAGCAACTAATGAAAAACTGTTTTTT. This sequence encodes CASSQTTVAATNEKLFF.

This clone is a singleton in its sample. The chain links TRBV18 to TRBJ2-7, with 10 bases lining up with TRBD1. There are 16 residues in the CDR3. Looked up from germline, CDR1 is KGHSH and CDR2 is LQKENI. The V and J ends lost 4 bases and 1 base, in that order; junction bases with no gene match: 7. The CDR3: CASSRNRQGASYEQYF. The CDR3 DNA follows: TGTGCCAGCTCACGAAACAGACAGGGGGCGTCCTACGAGCAGTACTTC. Full variable domain (missing parts from reference TRBV18 and TRBJ2-7): NAGVMQNPRHLVRRRGQEARLRCSPMKGHSHVYWYRQLPEEGLKFMVYLQKENIIDESGMPKERFSAEFPKEGPSILRIQQVVRGDSAAYFCASSRNRQGASYEQYFGPGTRLTVT.

The rearrangement links TRBV7-9 to TRBJ1-1; D is undetermined. V was cut by 5 bases and J by 6 bases, with 19 bases left in between. This CDR3 comprises 15 residues. The V gene's germline CDR1 is SEHNR and CDR2 FQNEAQ (reference sequence). The CDR3: CASSHTPAREAEAFF. CDR3 DNA: TGTGCCAGCAGCCACACTCCCGCCCGGGAGGCTGAAGCTTTCTTT. The full variable domain, rest sourced from reference TRBV7-9 and TRBJ1-1, is DTGVSQNPRHKITKRGQNVTFRCDPISEHNRLYWYRQTLGQGPEFLTYFQNEAQLEKSRLLSDRFSAERPKGSFSTLEIQRTEQGDSAMYLCASSHTPAREAEAFFGQGTRLTVV.

With regard to this clone: Sequence at one end of the junction differs from germline and may be a read error. V usage is TRBV5-1 and J usage is TRBJ2-1; the D gene is possibly TRBD2 (6 bases). Looked up from germline, CDR1 is SGHRS and CDR2 is YFSETQ. The CDR3 contains 13 residues. CDR3 DNA sequence: TGCGCCAGCAGGCGGGACTCCAACAATGAGCAGTTCTTC. It yields the protein CASRRDSNNEQFF. Filled out from reference TRBV5-1 and TRBJ2-1, the complete variable domain reads KAGVTQTPRYLIKTRGQQVTLSCSPISGHRSVSWYQQTPGQGLQFLFEYFSETQRNKGNFPGRFSGRQFSNSRSEMNVSTLELGDSALYLCASRRDSNNEQFFGPGTRLTVL.

The V gene is TRBV3-1 (or the pseudogene TRBV3-2), the J gene TRBJ1-1, with TRBD1 as a possible D gene (6 bases). Deletions cut 8 bases from V and 6 bases from J, with 13 bases between. Germline CDR1 LGHDT, CDR2 YNNKEL (reference sequence). The CDR3 has 12 residues. The CDR3 spells CASAQGLAEAFF. DNA for the CDR3: TGTGCCAGCGCACAGGGTTTGGCTGAAGCTTTCTTT.

This rearrangement joins TRBV29-1 to TRBJ2-5, with D possibly being TRBD2 (5 bases). The CDR3 consists of 10 residues. V shed 4 bases and J shed 5 bases, with 5 bases lying between them. Germline V gene sequence: CDR1 SQVTM, CDR2 ANQGSEA. CDR3 region: CSVGRETQYF. As DNA, the CDR3 is TGCAGCGTTGGGAGGGAGACCCAGTACTTC.

The J gene is TRBJ2-7, the V gene TRBV7-9; the D gene is possibly TRBD2 (6 bases). The CDR3 length is 13 residues. With 4 bases removed from V and 3 bases from J, the gap between germline ends came to 10 bases. In germline, CDR1 is SEHNR, CDR2 FQNEAQ (reference sequence). The CDR3 is CASSSAGFYEQYF. CDR3 sequence (DNA): TGTGCCAGCAGCTCAGCGGGCTTCTACGAGCAGTACTTC.

The chain links TRBV19 to TRBJ1-2; D remains unclear. Trimming left V 5 bases short and J 6 bases short, with 10 bases between. Germline assignment: CDR1 LNHDA and CDR2 SQIVND (reference sequence). This CDR3 has 12 amino acids. CDR3 bases: TGTGCCAGTAGTCTAGGTCACAATGGCTACACCTTC. Residues: CASSLGHNGYTF.